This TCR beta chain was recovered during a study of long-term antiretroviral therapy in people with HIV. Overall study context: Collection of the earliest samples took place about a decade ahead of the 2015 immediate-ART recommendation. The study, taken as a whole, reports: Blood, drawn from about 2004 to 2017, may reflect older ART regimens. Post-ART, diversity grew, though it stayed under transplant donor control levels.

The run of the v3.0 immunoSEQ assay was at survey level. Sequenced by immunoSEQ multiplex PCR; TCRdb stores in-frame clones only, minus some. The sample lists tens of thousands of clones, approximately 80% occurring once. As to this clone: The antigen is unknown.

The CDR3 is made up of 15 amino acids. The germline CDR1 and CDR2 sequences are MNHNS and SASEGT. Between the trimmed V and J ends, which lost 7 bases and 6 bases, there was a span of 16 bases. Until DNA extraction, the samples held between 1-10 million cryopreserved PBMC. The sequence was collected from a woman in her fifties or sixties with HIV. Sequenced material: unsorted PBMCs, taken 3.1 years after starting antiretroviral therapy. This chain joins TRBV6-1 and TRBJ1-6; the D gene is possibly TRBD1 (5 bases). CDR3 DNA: TGTGCCAGCACCCCTCAGGGACCGATTAATTCACCCCTCCACTTT. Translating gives CASTPQGPINSPLHF.